These T cell receptor beta chains were read from a single sample in a study of long-term antiretroviral therapy in people with HIV. Assay: immunoSEQ multiplex PCR; the TCRdb copy retains only in-frame clones and omits some. The sample yields tens of thousands of clones, roughly 85% seen once. Sequences were derived from unsorted PBMCs, sampled 0.8 years before starting antiretroviral therapy. These receptors were collected from a man aged 18 to 29 with HIV. Each CDR3 is given with its conserved first and last residue. D genes are given only for firm matches. Some rows have no size entry. The others give once, few or many, or a class for an expanded clone.

j_call,d_call,v_call,clone_size,cdr3_aa,cdr3_nt
TRBJ2-7,NA,TRBV6-1,once,CASSLLRDEQYF,TGTGCCAGCAGCCTCTTAAGGGACGAGCAGTACTTC
TRBJ1-3,NA,TRBV11-2,NA,CASSFSRSGNTIYF,TGTGCCAGCAGCTTCAGCCGCTCTGGAAACACCATATATTTT
TRBJ2-2,NA,TRBV7-9,NA,CASSPGRTGELFF,TGTGCCAGCAGCCCAGGGAGGACCGGGGAGCTGTTTTTT
TRBJ1-2,NA,TRBV2,NA,CASSAAGATYGYTF,TGTGCCAGCAGTGCGGCAGGGGCCACCTATGGCTACACCTTC
TRBJ2-6,TRBD1,TRBV13,NA,CASSYRGSGANVLTF,TGTGCCAGCAGCTACAGGGGGAGTGGGGCCAACGTCCTGACTTTC
TRBJ2-7,TRBD1,TRBV4-2,few,CASSQSNHGTGAYEQYF,TGTGCCAGCAGCCAGTCTAATCACGGGACAGGGGCCTACGAGCAGTACTTC
TRBJ1-5,TRBD1,TRBV4-1,NA,CASSQAGTGGQPQHF,TGCGCCAGCAGCCAAGCCGGGACAGGGGGTCAGCCCCAGCATTTT
TRBJ1-5,TRBD1,TRBV19,few,CASSIVGGQGSQPQHF,TGTGCCAGTAGTATAGTTGGGGGACAGGGTTCGCAGCCCCAGCATTTT
TRBJ1-5,TRBD1,TRBV4-2,NA,CASSQATGGDQPQHF,TGTGCCAGCAGCCAGGCTACAGGGGGCGATCAGCCCCAGCATTTT
TRBJ2-3,NA,TRBV7-9,NA,CASSLNLESLSTDTQYF,TGTGCCAGCAGCCTAAATTTGGAGTCGCTGAGCACAGATACGCAGTATTTT
TRBJ2-7,NA,TRBV5-6,NA,CASSLLSYSYEQYF,TGTGCCAGCAGCTTGCTATCTTACTCCTACGAGCAGTACTTC
TRBJ2-5,NA,TRBV27,NA,CASRSGTGQETQYF,TGTGCCAGCAGGTCAGGGACTGGACAAGAGACCCAGTACTTC